This passage covers 17 T cell receptor beta chains from one sample sequenced in a study of shared T cell receptors in the human thymus. This table comes from immunoSEQ multiplex PCR, and its TCRdb copy is limited to in-frame clones, with some not included. The top ten clones hold roughly 0.013% of a sample with over 450,000 clones, around 82% of them seen once. The data also belong to a second study, concerning human thymus T cells.

The sequenced sample consisted of thymocytes. All receptors come from a boy under two years old with a congenital heart defect.

This rearrangement joins TRBV5-4 to TRBJ2-7, with TRBD1 matching 10 bases. J lost 1 base, V lost 4 bases, and 5 bases had no gene match. Germline CDR1 SGHNT, CDR2 YYREEE (reference sequence). The CDR3 extends over 15 amino acids. CDR3 DNA: TGTGCCAGCAGCCGGGACAGGGGCGTTTCCTACGAGCAGTACTTC. Translation: CASSRDRGVSYEQYF.

J is TRBJ2-7 and V is TRBV29-1; TRBD1 agrees at 9 bases. V gave up 8 bases and J gave up 7 bases; unmatched junction bases: 12. This CDR3 is built from 13 residues. From germline, CDR1 is SQVTM and CDR2 ANQGSEA. The CDR3 region has the DNA TGCAGCATTGGACAGGGGACTGTGAGTGAGCAGTACTTC. The encoded protein is CSIGQGTVSEQYF.

V and J are TRBV5-1 and TRBJ2-7, with a tentative D call TRBD1 (7 bases). The V gene's germline CDR1 is SGHRS and CDR2 YFSETQ. The V and J ends lost 3 bases and 3 bases respectively, with 10 bases between them. This CDR3 contains 13 residues. The DNA for the CDR3 is TGCGCCAGCAGCTGGGGGGACAGCTACGAGCAGTACTTC. This sequence encodes CASSWGDSYEQYF. The full variable domain, completed using reference TRBV5-1 and TRBJ2-7, is KAGVTQTPRYLIKTRGQQVTLSCSPISGHRSVSWYQQTPGQGLQFLFEYFSETQRNKGNFPGRFSGRQFSNSRSEMNVSTLELGDSALYLCASSWGDSYEQYFGPGTRLTVT.

This clone was counted a single time. The V gene is TRBV6-6, the J gene TRBJ2-1, with 9 nucleotides matching TRBD2. After removal of 4 bases from V and 3 bases from J, the junction contained 4 bases not matched to a gene. In germline, CDR1 is MNHNY, CDR2 SVGAGI (reference sequence). The CDR3 loop spans 15 amino acids. The CDR3 sequence: CASSSGTSNYNEQFF. The CDR3 nucleotides are TGTGCCAGCAGTTCCGGGACTAGCAACTACAATGAGCAGTTCTTC.

The chain is built from TRBV6-1 and TRBJ2-7, with 7 positions matching TRBD2. Losses at the gene ends were 6 bases for V and 2 bases for J; bases not matched to a gene: 4. There are 13 residues in the CDR3. CDR1 is MNHNS, CDR2 SASEGT, per germline. The CDR3 sequence: CASRRGTTYEQYF. CDR3 nucleotide sequence: TGTGCCAGCAGGCGGGGGACTACCTACGAGCAGTACTTC.

J is TRBJ1-4 and V is TRBV27, with TRBD1 matching 7 bases. The CDR3 contains 19 residues. V was pared by 5 bases and J by 4 bases, with 19 bases of the junction left unmatched. Germline assignment: CDR1 MNHEY and CDR2 SMNVEV (reference sequence). This chain's CDR3 is CASSPGGRDRVGDNEKLFF. The CDR3 DNA follows: TGTGCCAGCAGTCCGGGGGGGAGAGACAGGGTGGGGGATAATGAAAAACTGTTTTTT.

The chain recombines TRBV6-1 with TRBJ1-5; tentatively, D is TRBD1 (5 bases). CDR3 length: 13 amino acids. Germline-derived CDR1 and CDR2 are MNHNS and SASEGT. The V and J ends lost 2 bases and 4 bases respectively, with 6 bases between them. CDR3 region: CASSEKGNQPQHF. The CDR3 region has the DNA TGTGCCAGCAGTGAAAAGGGGAATCAGCCCCAGCATTTT.

This chain links TRBV14 with TRBJ1-2; D might be TRBD1 (6 bases). The germline CDR1 and CDR2 sequences are SGHDN and FVKESK. V lost 4 bases, J lost 7 bases, and 25 bases lay in between. This CDR3 is built from 17 residues. As DNA, the CDR3 is TGTGCCAGCAGCCCTCCCCGTCCGACTACAGGGAAGGGTGGCTACACCTTC. Residues: CASSPPRPTTGKGGYTF.

V usage is TRBV19 and J usage is TRBJ1-4, with D hard to call. The germline V and J ends were trimmed by 5 bases and 8 bases, with 15 bases remaining between them. The CDR3 runs 14 residues. Per germline, CDR1 LNHDA and CDR2 SQIVND (reference sequence). DNA of the CDR3: TGTGCCAGTAGTCCTCGTGTGGGCAAGGAAAAACTGTTTTTT. This sequence encodes CASSPRVGKEKLFF.

The gene calls are TRBV5-8 and TRBJ2-7, with 7 bases lining up with TRBD1. This CDR3 has 15 residues. The V and J ends lost 5 bases and 5 bases, in that order; junction bases with no gene match: 13. Germline CDR1 reads SGHTS; CDR2 reads YDEGEE. CDR3 sequence: CASRATRDRSDEQYF. CDR3 bases: TGTGCCAGCAGAGCTACTCGGGACAGATCCGACGAGCAGTACTTC.

The J gene is TRBJ2-1, the V gene TRBV4-1; 7 bases align to TRBD2. Trimming removed 2 bases from V and 4 bases from J; junction bases left unmatched: 8. Germline lookup yields CDR1 MGHRA and CDR2 YSYEKL. The CDR3 has 16 amino acids. The chain's CDR3 is CASSQLLTSMYNEQFF. CDR3 coding DNA: TGCGCCAGCAGCCAATTGCTGACTAGCATGTACAATGAGCAGTTCTTC.

The chain uses TRBV5-4 and TRBJ2-5; 7 bases fit TRBD2. CDR1 and CDR2 (germline): SGHNT, YYREEE (reference sequence). V lost 4 bases to trimming and J lost 2 bases; unmatched junction nucleotides: 20. This CDR3 is 19 amino acids long. DNA of the CDR3: TGTGCCAGCAGCGCGCCCCTACTAGCCGGGACTAAAGGACAAGAGACCCAGTACTTC. Its translation is CASSAPLLAGTKGQETQYF.

This clone was seen a few times. The gene calls are TRBV7-2 and TRBJ1-1, with D maybe TRBD1 (6 bases). Trimming cost V 3 bases and J 3 bases, with 20 bases left between them. Germline CDR1 SGHTA, CDR2 FQGNSA. CDR3 length: 17 amino acids. The chain's CDR3 is CASSFGLGVGADTEAFF. The CDR3 DNA is TGTGCCAGCAGCTTTGGTTTAGGTGTGGGGGCTGACACTGAAGCTTTCTTT.

The rearrangement links TRBV15 to TRBJ1-5, with D possibly TRBD1 on 5 matching bases. This CDR3 is built from 14 residues. Trimming removed 8 bases from V and 5 bases from J, with 16 bases in between. Germline values: CDR1 LNHNV, CDR2 YYDKDF (reference sequence). The CDR3 DNA sequence: TGTGCCACCGGGGCTGTTCCCAAGGATCAGCCCCAGCATTTT. This translates into CATGAVPKDQPQHF.

This rearrangement joins TRBV18 to TRBJ1-2, with 8 bases fitting TRBD1. Germline CDR1 is KGHSH and CDR2 is LQKENI. The CDR3 consists of 15 residues. V dropped 2 bases and J dropped 5; count of bases not matched to a gene: 7. The CDR3 here is CASSPGTGRGYGYTF. CDR3 DNA: TGTGCCAGCTCACCAGGGACAGGCCGGGGTTATGGCTACACCTTC.

The V call is TRBV5-4, the J call TRBJ2-1; D is perhaps TRBD2 (6 bases). Germline CDR1 reads SGHNT; CDR2 reads YYREEE (reference sequence). Trimming left V 2 bases short and J 3 bases short, with 9 bases between. The length of the CDR3 is 14 residues. CDR3 amino acids: CASSLRLDYNEQFF. CDR3 in DNA: TGTGCCAGCAGCTTACGACTAGACTACAATGAGCAGTTCTTC.

The rearrangement links TRBV28 to TRBJ2-2, with a tentative D call TRBD2 (5 bases). Germline CDR1 reads MDHEN; CDR2 reads SYDVKM. This CDR3 contains 14 residues. V lost 8 bases and J 5 bases, leaving 15 bases between the germline ends. The CDR3 DNA follows: TGTGCCAGCCTCTCTGAGGGAGAGACCGGGGAGCTGTTTTTT. Amino acid sequence: CASLSEGETGELFF.